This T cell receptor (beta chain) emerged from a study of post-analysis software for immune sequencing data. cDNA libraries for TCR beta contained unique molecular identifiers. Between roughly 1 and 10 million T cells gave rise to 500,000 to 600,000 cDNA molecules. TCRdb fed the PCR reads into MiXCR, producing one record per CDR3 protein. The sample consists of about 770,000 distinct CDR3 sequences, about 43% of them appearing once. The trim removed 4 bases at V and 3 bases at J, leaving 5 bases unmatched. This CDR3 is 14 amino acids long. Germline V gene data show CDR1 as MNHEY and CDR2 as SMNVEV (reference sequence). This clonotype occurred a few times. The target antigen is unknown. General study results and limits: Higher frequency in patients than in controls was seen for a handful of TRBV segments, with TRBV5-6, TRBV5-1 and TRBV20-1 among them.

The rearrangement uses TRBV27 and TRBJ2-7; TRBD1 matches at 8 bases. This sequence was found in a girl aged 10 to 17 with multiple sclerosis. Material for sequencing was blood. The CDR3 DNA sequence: TGTGCCAGCAGTTCCTGGACAGGGATCTACGAGCAGTACTTC. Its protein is CASSSWTGIYEQYF.